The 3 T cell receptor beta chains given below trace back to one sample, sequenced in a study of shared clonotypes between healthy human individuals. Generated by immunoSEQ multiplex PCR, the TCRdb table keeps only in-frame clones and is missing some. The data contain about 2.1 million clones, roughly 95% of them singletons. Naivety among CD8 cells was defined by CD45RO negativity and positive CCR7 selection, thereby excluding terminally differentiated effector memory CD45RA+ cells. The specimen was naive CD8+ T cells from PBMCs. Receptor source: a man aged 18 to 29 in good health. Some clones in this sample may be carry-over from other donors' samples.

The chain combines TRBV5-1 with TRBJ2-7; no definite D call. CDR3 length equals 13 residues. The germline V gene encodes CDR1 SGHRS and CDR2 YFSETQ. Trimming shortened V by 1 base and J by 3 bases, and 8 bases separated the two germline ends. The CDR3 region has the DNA TGCGCCAGCAGCTTGCGGAGCCTCTACGAGCAGTACTTC. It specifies CASSLRSLYEQYF.

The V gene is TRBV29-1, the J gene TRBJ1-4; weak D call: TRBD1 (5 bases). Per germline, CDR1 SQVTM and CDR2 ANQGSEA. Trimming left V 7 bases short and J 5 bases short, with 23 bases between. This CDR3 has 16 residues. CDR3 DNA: TGCAGCGCCGAGGGTGCAAACAGGATGGCGAATGAAAAACTGTTTTTT. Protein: CSAEGANRMANEKLFF.

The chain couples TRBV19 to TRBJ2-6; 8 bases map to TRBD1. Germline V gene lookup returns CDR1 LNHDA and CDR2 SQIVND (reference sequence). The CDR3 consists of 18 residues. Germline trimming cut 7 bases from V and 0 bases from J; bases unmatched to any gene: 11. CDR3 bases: TGTGCCAGTATGTGGGCAGGGGGCCATCCCTCTGGGGCCAACGTCCTGACTTTC. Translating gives CASMWAGGHPSGANVLTF.